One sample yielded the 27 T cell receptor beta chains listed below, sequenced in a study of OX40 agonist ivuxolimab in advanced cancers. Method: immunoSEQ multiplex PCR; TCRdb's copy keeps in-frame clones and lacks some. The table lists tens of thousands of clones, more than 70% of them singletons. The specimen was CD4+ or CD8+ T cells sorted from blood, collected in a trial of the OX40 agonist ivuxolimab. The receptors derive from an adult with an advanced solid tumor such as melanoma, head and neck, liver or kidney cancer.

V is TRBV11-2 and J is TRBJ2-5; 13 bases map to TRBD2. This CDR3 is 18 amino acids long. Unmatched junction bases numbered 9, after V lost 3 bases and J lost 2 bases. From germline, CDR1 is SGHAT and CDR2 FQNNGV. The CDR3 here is CASSFVIGTSGNQETQYF. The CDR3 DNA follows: TGTGCCAGCAGCTTCGTTATAGGGACTAGCGGGAATCAAGAGACCCAGTACTTC.

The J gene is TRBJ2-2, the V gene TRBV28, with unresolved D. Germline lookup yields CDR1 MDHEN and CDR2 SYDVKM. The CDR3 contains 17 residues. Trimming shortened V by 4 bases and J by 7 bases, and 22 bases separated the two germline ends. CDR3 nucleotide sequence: TGTGCCAGCAGTTCCCGCTCGAAGGTACGGGTCCGCGGGGAGCTGTTTTTT. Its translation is CASSSRSKVRVRGELFF. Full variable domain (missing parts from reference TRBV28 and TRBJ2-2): DVKVTQSSRYLVKRTGEKVFLECVQDMDHENMFWYRQDPGLGLRLIYFSYDVKMKEKGDIPEGYSVSREKKERFSLILESASTNQTSMYLCASSSRSKVRVRGELFFGEGSRLTVL.

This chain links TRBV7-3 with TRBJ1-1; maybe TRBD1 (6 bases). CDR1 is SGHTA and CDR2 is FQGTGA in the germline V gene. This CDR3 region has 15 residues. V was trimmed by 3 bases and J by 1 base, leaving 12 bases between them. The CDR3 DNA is TGTGCCAGCAGCTTGGGGGGGACAACGAACACTGAAGCTTTCTTT. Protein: CASSLGGTTNTEAFF.

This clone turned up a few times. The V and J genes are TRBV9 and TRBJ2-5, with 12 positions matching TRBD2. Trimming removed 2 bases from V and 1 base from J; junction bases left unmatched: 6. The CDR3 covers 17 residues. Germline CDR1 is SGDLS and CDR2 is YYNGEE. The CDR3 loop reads CASSVPPSGGVQETQYF. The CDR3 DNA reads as TGTGCCAGCAGCGTGCCCCCTAGCGGGGGGGTCCAAGAGACCCAGTACTTC.

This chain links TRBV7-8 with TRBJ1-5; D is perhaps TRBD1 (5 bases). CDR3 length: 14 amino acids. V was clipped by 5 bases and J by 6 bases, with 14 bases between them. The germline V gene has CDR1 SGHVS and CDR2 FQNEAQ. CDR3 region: CASSPYTGGQPQHF. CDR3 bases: TGTGCCAGCAGCCCATATACAGGAGGTCAGCCCCAGCATTTT.

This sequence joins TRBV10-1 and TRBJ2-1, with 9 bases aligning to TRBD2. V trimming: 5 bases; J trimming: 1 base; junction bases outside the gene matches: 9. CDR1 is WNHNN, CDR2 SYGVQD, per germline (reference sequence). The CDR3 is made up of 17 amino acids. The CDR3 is CASSQIMRGGSYNEQFF. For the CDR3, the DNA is TGCGCCAGCAGTCAGATTATGCGGGGGGGGTCCTACAATGAGCAGTTCTTC.

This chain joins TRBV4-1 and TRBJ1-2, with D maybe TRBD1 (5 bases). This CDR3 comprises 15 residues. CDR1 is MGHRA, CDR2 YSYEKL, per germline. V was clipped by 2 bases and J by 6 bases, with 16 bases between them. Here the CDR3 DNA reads TGCGCCAGCAGCCAATCCGGCACAGGCCCTAATGGCTACACCTTC. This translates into CASSQSGTGPNGYTF.

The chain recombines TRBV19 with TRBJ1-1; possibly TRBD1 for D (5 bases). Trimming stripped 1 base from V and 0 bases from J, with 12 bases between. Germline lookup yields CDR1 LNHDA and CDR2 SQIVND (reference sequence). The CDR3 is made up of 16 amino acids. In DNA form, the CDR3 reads TGTGCCAGTAGTATAGCCCCGGACATAATGAACACTGAAGCTTTCTTT. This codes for CASSIAPDIMNTEAFF.

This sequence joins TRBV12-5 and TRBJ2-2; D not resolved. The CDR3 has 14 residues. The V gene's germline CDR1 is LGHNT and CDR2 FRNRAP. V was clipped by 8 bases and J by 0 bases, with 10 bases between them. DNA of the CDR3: TGTGCTAGTTCCCTGGGGACGAACACCGGGGAGCTGTTTTTT. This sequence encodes CASSLGTNTGELFF.

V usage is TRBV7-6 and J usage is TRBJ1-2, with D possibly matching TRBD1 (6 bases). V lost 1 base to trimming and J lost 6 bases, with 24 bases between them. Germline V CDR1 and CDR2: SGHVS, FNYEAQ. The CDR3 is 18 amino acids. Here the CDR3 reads CASSLGKVVGRGGDGYTF. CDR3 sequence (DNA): TGTGCCAGCAGCTTAGGGAAGGTCGTTGGAAGGGGGGGTGATGGCTACACCTTC.

This CDR3 reads CASGLAGGGRKQETQYF. CDR3 DNA: TGTGCTAGTGGTTTGGCTGGGGGGGGCCGGAAACAAGAGACCCAGTACTTC. The chain combines TRBV12-5 with TRBJ2-5; TRBD2 is a possible D gene (7 bases). The CDR3 has 17 residues. CDR1 is LGHNT, CDR2 FRNRAP, per germline. Trimming took 1 base from V and 2 from J, leaving 17 bases between them.

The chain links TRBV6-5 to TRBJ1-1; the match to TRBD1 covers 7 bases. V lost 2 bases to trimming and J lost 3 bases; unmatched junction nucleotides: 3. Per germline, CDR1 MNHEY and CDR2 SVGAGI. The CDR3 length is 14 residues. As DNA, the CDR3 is TGTGCCAGCAGTTACCTAGGGACAGACACTGAAGCTTTCTTT. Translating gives CASSYLGTDTEAFF.

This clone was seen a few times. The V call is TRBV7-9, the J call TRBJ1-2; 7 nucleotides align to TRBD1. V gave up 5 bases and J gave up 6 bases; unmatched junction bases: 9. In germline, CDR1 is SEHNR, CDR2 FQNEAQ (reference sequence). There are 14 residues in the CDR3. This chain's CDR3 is CASSVLQGRDGYTF. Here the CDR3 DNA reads TGTGCCAGCAGCGTGCTACAGGGGAGGGATGGCTACACCTTC. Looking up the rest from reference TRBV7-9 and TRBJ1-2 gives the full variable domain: DTGVSQNPRHKITKRGQNVTFRCDPISEHNRLYWYRQTLGQGPEFLTYFQNEAQLEKSRLLSDRFSAERPKGSFSTLEIQRTEQGDSAMYLCASSVLQGRDGYTFGSGTRLTVV.

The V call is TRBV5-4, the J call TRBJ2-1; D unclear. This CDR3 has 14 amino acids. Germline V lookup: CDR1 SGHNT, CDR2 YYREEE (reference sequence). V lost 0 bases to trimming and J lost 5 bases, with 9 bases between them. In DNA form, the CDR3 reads TGTGCCAGCAGCTTGGTTGGATCCAACAATGAGCAGTTCTTC. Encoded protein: CASSLVGSNNEQFF.

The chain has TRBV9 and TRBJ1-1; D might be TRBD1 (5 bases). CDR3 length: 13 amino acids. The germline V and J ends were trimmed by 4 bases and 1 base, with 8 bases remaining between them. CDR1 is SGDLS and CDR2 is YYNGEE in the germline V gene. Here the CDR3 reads CASSKGTNTEAFF. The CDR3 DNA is TGTGCCAGCAGCAAGGGGACGAACACTGAAGCTTTCTTT.

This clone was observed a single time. This chain's CDR3 is CASSLRVEGEKLFF. Here the CDR3 DNA reads TGCGCCAGCAGCTTGAGGGTGGAGGGCGAAAAACTGTTTTTT. The V and J genes are TRBV5-1 and TRBJ1-4, with unresolved D. The CDR3 is made up of 14 amino acids. The V and J ends lost 1 base and 8 bases respectively, with 12 bases between them. Per the germline V gene, CDR1 is SGHRS and CDR2 is YFSETQ.

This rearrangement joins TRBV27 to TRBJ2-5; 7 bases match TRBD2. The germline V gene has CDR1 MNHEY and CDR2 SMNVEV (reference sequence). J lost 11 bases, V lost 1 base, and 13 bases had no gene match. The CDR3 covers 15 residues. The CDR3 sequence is CASSLYRAGVREQYF. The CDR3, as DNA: TGTGCCAGCAGTTTATACCGGGCGGGGGTACGAGAGCAGTACTTC.

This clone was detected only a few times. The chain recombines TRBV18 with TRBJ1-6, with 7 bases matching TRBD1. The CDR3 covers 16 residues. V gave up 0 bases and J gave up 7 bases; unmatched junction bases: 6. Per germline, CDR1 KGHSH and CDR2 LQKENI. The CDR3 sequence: CASSPPWGTDNSPLHF. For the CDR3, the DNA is TGTGCCAGCTCACCACCGTGGGGGACAGACAATTCACCCCTCCACTTT.

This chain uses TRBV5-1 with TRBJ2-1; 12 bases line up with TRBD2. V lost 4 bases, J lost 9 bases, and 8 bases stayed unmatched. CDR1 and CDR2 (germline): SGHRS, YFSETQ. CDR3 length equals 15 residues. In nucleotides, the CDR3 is TGCGCCAGCAGCCCCGGACTAGCGGGGACGGGTGAGCAGTTCTTC. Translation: CASSPGLAGTGEQFF.

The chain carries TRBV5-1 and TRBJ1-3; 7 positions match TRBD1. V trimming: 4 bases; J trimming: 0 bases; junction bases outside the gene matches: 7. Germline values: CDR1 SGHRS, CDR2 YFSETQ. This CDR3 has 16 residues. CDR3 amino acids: CASSTRQGSSGNTIYF. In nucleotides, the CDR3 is TGCGCCAGCAGCACTCGACAGGGAAGCTCTGGAAACACCATATATTTT.

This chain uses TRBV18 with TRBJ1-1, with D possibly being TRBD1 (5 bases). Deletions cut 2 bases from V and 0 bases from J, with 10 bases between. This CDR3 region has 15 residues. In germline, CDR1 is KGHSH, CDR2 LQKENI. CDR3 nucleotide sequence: TGTGCCAGCTCACCAGCAGGGACCATGAACACTGAAGCTTTCTTT. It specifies CASSPAGTMNTEAFF.

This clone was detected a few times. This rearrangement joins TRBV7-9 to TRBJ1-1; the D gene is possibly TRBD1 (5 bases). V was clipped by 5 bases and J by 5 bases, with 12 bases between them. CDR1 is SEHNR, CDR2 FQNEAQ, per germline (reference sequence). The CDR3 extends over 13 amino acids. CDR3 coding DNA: TGTGCCAGCAGCCTCGGGGGGAAGACTGAAGCTTTCTTT. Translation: CASSLGGKTEAFF.

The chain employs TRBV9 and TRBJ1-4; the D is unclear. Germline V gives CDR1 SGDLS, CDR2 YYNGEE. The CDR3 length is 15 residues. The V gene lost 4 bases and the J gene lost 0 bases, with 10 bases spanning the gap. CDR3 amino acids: CASSLGPTTNEKLFF. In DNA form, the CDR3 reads TGTGCCAGCAGCCTAGGGCCCACAACTAATGAAAAACTGTTTTTT.

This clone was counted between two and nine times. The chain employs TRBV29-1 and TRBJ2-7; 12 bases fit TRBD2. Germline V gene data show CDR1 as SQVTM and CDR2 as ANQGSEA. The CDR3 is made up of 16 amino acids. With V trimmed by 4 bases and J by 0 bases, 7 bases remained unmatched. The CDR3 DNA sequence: TGCAGCGTTGGTCCTAGCGGGGGGGGTAGCTCCTACGAGCAGTACTTC. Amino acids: CSVGPSGGGSSYEQYF.

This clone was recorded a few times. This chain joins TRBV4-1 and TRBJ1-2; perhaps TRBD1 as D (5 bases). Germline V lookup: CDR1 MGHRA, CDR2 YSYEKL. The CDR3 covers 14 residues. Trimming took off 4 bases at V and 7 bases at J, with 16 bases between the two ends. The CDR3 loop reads CASSRGTASSGYTF. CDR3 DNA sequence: TGCGCCAGCAGCCGGGGGACCGCGTCCTCTGGCTACACCTTC.

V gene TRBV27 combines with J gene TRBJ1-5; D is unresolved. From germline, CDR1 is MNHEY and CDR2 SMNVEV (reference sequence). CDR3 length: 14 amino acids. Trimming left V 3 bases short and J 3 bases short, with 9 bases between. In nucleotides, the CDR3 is TGTGCCAGCAGTTTGCGGGAGACCAATCAGCCCCAGCATTTT. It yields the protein CASSLRETNQPQHF.

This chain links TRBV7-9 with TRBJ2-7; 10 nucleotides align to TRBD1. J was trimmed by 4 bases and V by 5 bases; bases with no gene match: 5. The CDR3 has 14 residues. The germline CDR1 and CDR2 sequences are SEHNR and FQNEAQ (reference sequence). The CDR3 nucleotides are TGTGCCAGCAGCCCCGGGACAGGGGTGTACGAGCAGTACTTC. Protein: CASSPGTGVYEQYF.